This T cell receptor (beta chain) was captured in a study of cytomegalovirus exposure and HLA in healthy donors. The V gene lost 7 bases and the J gene lost 0 bases, with 14 bases spanning the gap. CDR1 is SGHRS and CDR2 is YFSETQ in the germline V gene. This CDR3 comprises 14 residues. Researchers ran the PCR with 60 Vbeta and 13 Jbeta primers. Profiled with immunoSEQ multiplex PCR; TCRdb holds only in-frame clones, not every one. Among about 200,000 clones, over 60% were seen once, and the ten largest hold around 15%. Study results and caveats: The authors judged a highly shared variant cluster likely a sequencing artifact.

On this clone: Antigen: not known.

Sample: PBMCs. The sequence was collected from a man in his forties in good health and CMV-seronegative. This sequence joins TRBV5-1 and TRBJ2-7; perhaps TRBD2 as D (6 bases). Here the CDR3 DNA reads TGCGCCAGCGGGGACTCGCCTTCCTCCTACGAGCAGTACTTC. It is translated as CASGDSPSSYEQYF.